The present entry profiles one TCR beta chain with its context. The entry originates in a study of blood T cell repertoires in COVID-19. Overall study context: Acute and convalescent COVID-19 specimens originated in the United States, Italy and Spain. T cells, B-cell-depleted T cells, or PBMCs supplied cDNA or gDNA.

During active infection, Seattle patients enrolled and were then monitored through disease. Germline CDR1 and CDR2: GTSNPN and SVGIG (reference sequence). The CDR3 sequence is 13 residues long. J gave up 5 bases and V 4 bases, and 3 bases lay outside the gene matches. Per the original methods: The assay estimated nucleated cells by amplifying reference gene primers. TCRdb's copy holds only in-frame clones and misses some; the assay was immunoSEQ multiplex PCR. D and trimming were read from the DNA, whereas the V and J calls and clone size are those reported in that table. The repertoire holds more than 200,000 clones, with 80% to 90% as singletons.

The source is a woman older than 75 with COVID-19, enrolled during active disease. The sample taken for sequencing was peripheral blood. This chain uses TRBV30 with TRBJ1-1; 11 nucleotides match TRBD1. CDR3 region: CAWIRDRGTEAFF. CDR3 nucleotides: TGTGCCTGGATCCGGGACAGGGGGACTGAAGCTTTCTTT.